This T cell receptor (beta chain) was retrieved from a study of blood T cell repertoires in COVID-19. V dropped 3 bases and J dropped 6; count of bases not matched to a gene: 9. CDR1 and CDR2 from the germline V gene are DFQATT and SNEGSKA (reference sequence). The CDR3 sequence is 14 residues long. Original methodology: Reference gene primer amplification gave estimated nucleated cell counts. Some clones are missing from TCRdb's copy, which holds only in-frame ones; the method was immunoSEQ multiplex PCR. V, J and clone size were drawn from that table, and D and trimming were deduced from the DNA. The top ten clones hold around 2.8% of a sample with 350,000 to 400,000 clones, about 90% of them seen once.

The specimen was peripheral blood. V is TRBV20-1 and J is TRBJ2-3; 7 nucleotides align to TRBD1. The TCR comes from a woman under 40 with COVID-19, enrolled during active disease. Here the CDR3 DNA reads TGCAGTGCTAGTCTTAGACAGGGAAAGGATACGCAGTATTTT. It codes for CSASLRQGKDTQYF.